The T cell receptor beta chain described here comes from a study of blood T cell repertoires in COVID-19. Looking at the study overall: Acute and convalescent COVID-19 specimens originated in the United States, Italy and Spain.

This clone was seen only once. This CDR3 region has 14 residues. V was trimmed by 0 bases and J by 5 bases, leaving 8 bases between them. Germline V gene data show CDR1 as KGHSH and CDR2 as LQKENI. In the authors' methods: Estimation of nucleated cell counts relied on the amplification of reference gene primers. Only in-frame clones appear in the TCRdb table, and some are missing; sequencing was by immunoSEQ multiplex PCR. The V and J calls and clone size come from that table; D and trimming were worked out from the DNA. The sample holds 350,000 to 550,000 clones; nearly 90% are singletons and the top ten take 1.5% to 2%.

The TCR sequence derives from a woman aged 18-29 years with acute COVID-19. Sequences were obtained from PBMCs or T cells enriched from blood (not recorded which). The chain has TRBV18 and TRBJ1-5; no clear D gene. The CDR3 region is CASSPPSFDQPQHF. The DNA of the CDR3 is TGTGCCAGCTCACCACCTTCTTTCGATCAGCCCCAGCATTTT.